The source of this TCR beta chain is a study of cytomegalovirus exposure and HLA in healthy donors. For the study at large: In a previous analysis, about 100 million unique TCR beta sequences were found from 170 million or so T cells.

Vbeta (60) and Jbeta (13) primers were used in the PCR. Original handling: Later reanalysis found about 80 million unique TCR beta chains, about 11 million of them shared. Using immunoSEQ multiplex PCR, the repertoire was profiled, and TCRdb retains in-frame clones only, with some absent. Clone size and the V and J calls come from that table; the DNA yielded D and trimming. The sample includes more than 150,000 clones, about 80% of them seen just once. This clone came up once. Its specificity is unknown. Findings and limits, study-wide: There was a cluster of highly shared sequence variants that was likely a sequencing artifact. A later analysis reportedly identified an Asian-associated ancestry cluster as carrying fewer N-insertions than the roughly 670-donor mean.

This receptor was obtained from a man aged 40-49 years in good health and CMV-seronegative. Sequencing was performed on PBMCs.

The CDR3 DNA sequence: TGTGCTAGTGGTTTGGTAAGGGAAGCGGGGGAAGAAGAGACCCAGTACTTC. It is translated as CASGLVREAGEEETQYF. The chain links TRBV12-5 to TRBJ2-5; 8 bases agree with TRBD2. V lost 0 bases to trimming and J lost 3 bases; unmatched junction nucleotides: 9. Germline-derived CDR1 and CDR2 are LGHNT and FRNRAP. The CDR3 totals 17 residues.